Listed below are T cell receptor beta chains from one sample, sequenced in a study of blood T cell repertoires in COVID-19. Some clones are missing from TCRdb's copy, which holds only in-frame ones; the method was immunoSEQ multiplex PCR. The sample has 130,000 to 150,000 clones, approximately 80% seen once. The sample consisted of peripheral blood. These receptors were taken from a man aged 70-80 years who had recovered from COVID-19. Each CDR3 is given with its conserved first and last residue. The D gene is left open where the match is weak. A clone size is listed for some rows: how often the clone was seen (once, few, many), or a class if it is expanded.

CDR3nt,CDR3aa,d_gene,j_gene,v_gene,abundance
TGTGCCAGCATTAGGACTGCTCAAGAGACCCAGTACTTC,CASIRTAQETQYF,.,TRBJ2-5,TRBV6-4,.
TGTGCCAGCAGCTTGGTCAGTCGAGCGGAAGAGACCCAGTACTTC,CASSLVSRAEETQYF,.,TRBJ2-5,TRBV5-4,.
TGTGCCAGCAGTTTGGCTCCCAACTACGAGCAGTACTTC,CASSLAPNYEQYF,.,TRBJ2-7,TRBV6-2/TRBV6-3,.
TGTGCCAGCAGCTTAGTAACGGGACTGGGTGATGAGCAGTTCTTC,CASSLVTGLGDEQFF,.,TRBJ2-1,TRBV7-9,.
TGTGCCAGCAGCCCGCCCTCAGGGGGGCCAGGGATGAACACTGAAGCTTTCTTT,CASSPPSGGPGMNTEAFF,TRBD1,TRBJ1-1,TRBV9,.
TGTGCCAGCAGTGAACAAGCGGGAGGACATGAGCAGTTCTTC,CASSEQAGGHEQFF,TRBD2,TRBJ2-1,TRBV6-4,.
TGTGCCAGCAGCGAGGACAGGGGGCACGGGGAGCTGTTTTTT,CASSEDRGHGELFF,TRBD1,TRBJ2-2,TRBV7-6,.
TGTGCCAGTAGTATTTGGAGCGAAGGACAGGGGGCCTACAATGAGCAGTTCTTC,CASSIWSEGQGAYNEQFF,TRBD1,TRBJ2-1,TRBV19,.
TGTGCCAGCTCACCTGGGGAGGGCAGCACAGATACGCAGTATTTT,CASSPGEGSTDTQYF,TRBD2,TRBJ2-3,TRBV18,few
TGTGCCAGCAGGTCAGGGGGCACCTACGAGCAGTACTTC,CASRSGGTYEQYF,TRBD1,TRBJ2-7,TRBV2,.
TGTGCCAGCAGCTTGGAGGGGGAAGCCAAAAACATTCAGTACTTC,CASSLEGEAKNIQYF,.,TRBJ2-4,TRBV5-4,once
TGTGCCAGCAGCTACCGGGGGGGTAGCGGAGTAATATCCTACGAGCAGTACTTC,CASSYRGGSGVISYEQYF,TRBD2,TRBJ2-7,TRBV7-9,.
TGTGCCAGCAGCTTTGCCCCCGCGGGGGGCCTCACAGATACGCAGTATTTT,CASSFAPAGGLTDTQYF,TRBD2,TRBJ2-3,TRBV7-2,once
TGTGCCAGCAGCGTAGAACAGGGGACACTGAACACTGAAGCTTTCTTT,CASSVEQGTLNTEAFF,TRBD1,TRBJ1-1,TRBV9,.
TGTGCCAGCGCCCTAAGGAGAGGGAATGAGCAGTTCTTC,CASALRRGNEQFF,.,TRBJ2-1,TRBV7-9,few
TGTGCCAGCAGCACGACTCAAGATACGCAGTATTTT,CASSTTQDTQYF,.,TRBJ2-3,TRBV7-2,.
TGTGCCAGCAGCTCCGGACACCTTGAAGCTTTCTTT,CASSSGHLEAFF,.,TRBJ1-1,TRBV5-8,.
TGTGCCAGCAGCTTACAGGGGTACGCCGGGGAGTGGTTTTTT,CASSLQGYAGEWFF,.,TRBJ2-2,TRBV11-2,many
TGCGCCAGCAGCCAAGATCACGGGGACTACTATGGCTACACCTTC,CASSQDHGDYYGYTF,.,TRBJ1-2,TRBV4-3,.
TGTGCCAGCAGTTCCTCTCGGGGAGGCGTATACAATGAGCAGTTCTTC,CASSSSRGGVYNEQFF,.,TRBJ2-1,TRBV6-5,few
TGTGCCAGCAGCTTACGAACTAGCTTCGCCCACGAGCAGTACTTC,CASSLRTSFAHEQYF,.,TRBJ2-7,TRBV7-9,once
TGTGCCAGCAAAAACAGGGTAATGGATTTCACAGATACGCAGTATTTT,CASKNRVMDFTDTQYF,.,TRBJ2-3,TRBV27,.
TGTGCCAGCACCGGGACAGGGAGTACAGATACGCAGTATTTT,CASTGTGSTDTQYF,TRBD1,TRBJ2-3,TRBV5-6,.
TGTGCCTGGAGTTTTGGTCCTAGAGCCTACGAGCAGTACTTC,CAWSFGPRAYEQYF,.,TRBJ2-7,TRBV30,.
TGCGCCAGCAGCCAAGTGGCCAGTACTAACTATGGCTACACCTTC,CASSQVASTNYGYTF,.,TRBJ1-2,TRBV4-1,.
TGTGCCAGCAGTTTCCAGGGGACAGGGGCTGGTCAGCCCCAGCATTTT,CASSFQGTGAGQPQHF,TRBD1,TRBJ1-5,TRBV27,.
TGTGCCAGCAGCCCTAGCCTGACTAGCGGAGATTACGAGCAGTACTTC,CASSPSLTSGDYEQYF,TRBD2,TRBJ2-7,TRBV7-2,once
TGTGCCAGCAGTTTGAGGGGGACCAATCAGCCCCAGCATTTT,CASSLRGTNQPQHF,.,TRBJ1-5,TRBV27,.
TGCAGCGCCCGTTATCGTTCAGGGGTGGTAGGAAACACTGAAGCTTTCTTT,CSARYRSGVVGNTEAFF,.,TRBJ1-1,TRBV29-1,.
TGTGCCAGCAGCTTAAGTGACACCACCTACGAGCAGTACTTC,CASSLSDTTYEQYF,.,TRBJ2-7,TRBV7-9,many
TGCGCCAGCAGCTTGAGCGGAGGGGTGCAAGAGACCCAGTACTTC,CASSLSGGVQETQYF,.,TRBJ2-5,TRBV5-1,.
TGTGCCAGCAGCCAAGAAGGGGTGTCTGGAAACACCATATATTTT,CASSQEGVSGNTIYF,.,TRBJ1-3,TRBV3-1/TRBV3-2,.
TGTGCCACCAGTGATTCCACCTCAGTGGGACAGGGTAAGGGAGATACGCAGTATTTT,CATSDSTSVGQGKGDTQYF,TRBD1,TRBJ2-3,TRBV24-1,.
TGTGCCAGTAGTGGCTTGGGCCTCAGCACAGATACGCAGTATTTT,CASSGLGLSTDTQYF,.,TRBJ2-3,TRBV19,.
TGTGCCAGCTCACCACCAGGGCCGAACAGGGGGCTGTACGAGCAGTACTTC,CASSPPGPNRGLYEQYF,TRBD1,TRBJ2-7,TRBV18,.
TGCGCCAGCAGCCGACTAGCGGGAGGGTTAATAGACGAGCAGTACTTC,CASSRLAGGLIDEQYF,TRBD2,TRBJ2-7,TRBV5-1,.
TGCGCCAGCAGCTTGGAGGGGGTCAATCAGCCCCAGCATTTT,CASSLEGVNQPQHF,.,TRBJ1-5,TRBV5-1,.
TGTGCCAGTAGTATAAGGAAACTAGCGGGGGAACCAGATACGCAGTATTTT,CASSIRKLAGEPDTQYF,TRBD2,TRBJ2-3,TRBV19,.
TGTGCCAGCAGTCTAGGCGGCGGGAGGGCCAGCTACAATGAGCAGTTCTTC,CASSLGGGRASYNEQFF,TRBD2,TRBJ2-1,TRBV27,.
TGTGCCAGCAGCTCGCACCCGCCTCCCGGACAGGGGAAAAGATACGAGCAGTACTTC,CASSSHPPPGQGKRYEQYF,TRBD1,TRBJ2-7,TRBV7-2,once
TGTGCCGGGCGACAGGGGGCAACAGATACGCAGTATTTT,CAGRQGATDTQYF,TRBD1,TRBJ2-3,TRBV6-5,.
TGTGCCAGCAGCTTAGATGAAGGTAGAGGTAGTGGCTACACCTTC,CASSLDEGRGSGYTF,.,TRBJ1-2,TRBV11-3,few
TGTGCCACCAGCAGAGATCAGGGGTTCACTGAAGCTTTCTTT,CATSRDQGFTEAFF,.,TRBJ1-1,TRBV15,few
TGCAGCGTTGATGTTGGACAGGGAGGCACTGAAGCTTTCTTT,CSVDVGQGGTEAFF,TRBD1,TRBJ1-1,TRBV29-1,few
TGTGCCAGCAGACCCGGGGTTGACTCCTACAATGAGCAGTTCTTC,CASRPGVDSYNEQFF,.,TRBJ2-1,TRBV6-5,.
TGTGCCAGCAGATGGGCTAGCGTACACTCCTACAATGAGCAGTTCTTC,CASRWASVHSYNEQFF,.,TRBJ2-1,TRBV5-6,.
TGTGCCAGCAGCGCCGACTCAAGGGGAGGTACGCAGTATTTT,CASSADSRGGTQYF,.,TRBJ2-3,TRBV9,.
TGTGCCAGCAGTTTAGGGGCAGGATCTAACTATGGCTACACCTTC,CASSLGAGSNYGYTF,.,TRBJ1-2,TRBV27,.
TGTGCCAGTAACCAGGGGGGAAAACTGTTTTTT,CASNQGGKLFF,TRBD1,TRBJ1-4,TRBV19,.
TGTGCCTGCGCGCCGCCAGGGAACTACGAGCAGTACTTC,CACAPPGNYEQYF,.,TRBJ2-7,TRBV6-5,.
TGTGCCACTAATTCCAGGGGGTCTCAGTACTTC,CATNSRGSQYF,TRBD1,TRBJ2-4,TRBV19,.